Presented here are 20 T cell receptor beta chains from one specimen sequenced in a study of control samples from healthy donors and cancer patients. The protocol was immunoSEQ multiplex PCR, while the TCRdb copy is restricted to in-frame clones and leaves out a portion. The sample has 190,000 or so clones; around 93% are singletons. Sequencing was performed on blood. The source is a man aged 18 to 29 in good health.

This chain joins TRBV18 and TRBJ2-1, with TRBD2 matching 8 bases. After removal of 4 bases from V and 5 bases from J, the junction contained 7 bases not matched to a gene. CDR1 is KGHSH, CDR2 LQKENI, per germline. This CDR3 is built from 15 residues. The CDR3 sequence is CASSQGAGENNEQFF. CDR3 DNA sequence: TGTGCCAGCTCACAGGGAGCGGGGGAAAACAATGAGCAGTTCTTC.

The rearrangement links TRBV7-3 to TRBJ2-3; no clear D. This CDR3 comprises 15 residues. Deletions cut 0 bases from V and 4 bases from J, with 11 bases between. Per the germline V gene, CDR1 is SGHTA and CDR2 is FQGTGA. CDR3 region: CASSLTPNVADTQYF. The CDR3 DNA follows: TGTGCCAGCAGCTTAACCCCTAATGTAGCAGATACGCAGTATTTT.

The rearrangement joins TRBV11-3 to TRBJ2-3, with D hard to call. The CDR3 length is 13 residues. CDR1 is SGHNT and CDR2 is YENEEA in the germline V gene. V lost 3 bases, J lost 1 base, and 5 bases lay in between. The CDR3 nucleotides read TGTGCCAGCAGCTTTAGGGGCACAGATACGCAGTATTTT. The encoded protein is CASSFRGTDTQYF.

The genes are TRBV19 and TRBJ2-2; 12 bases are a match to TRBD1. The CDR3 runs to 19 residues. V lost 7 bases and J lost 6; bases outside the gene matches: 18. CDR1 is LNHDA and CDR2 is SQIVND in the germline V gene (reference sequence). CDR3 region: CASTTAKGQGARYAGELFF. DNA for the CDR3: TGTGCCAGTACCACTGCGAAGGGACAGGGGGCGCGGTACGCCGGGGAGCTGTTTTTT.

The chain joins TRBV5-4 to TRBJ2-7, with 9 bases matching TRBD1. CDR1 is SGHNT and CDR2 is YYREEE in the germline V gene (reference sequence). Trimming removed 3 bases from V and 5 bases from J; junction bases left unmatched: 9. The CDR3 sequence is 15 residues long. CDR3 sequence: CASSSRDRAPHEQYF. The CDR3 coding sequence is TGTGCCAGCAGCTCCCGGGACAGGGCGCCCCACGAGCAGTACTTC.

The chain couples TRBV30 to TRBJ1-2; possible D gene TRBD1, 5 bases. The germline CDR1 and CDR2 sequences are GTSNPN and SVGIG (reference sequence). V shed 4 bases and J shed 3 bases, with 15 bases lying between them. The CDR3 loop spans 14 amino acids. The CDR3 nucleotides read TGTGCCTGGACCCCCGGCAGGGAAGACTATGGCTACACCTTC. Amino acid sequence: CAWTPGREDYGYTF. Variable domain in full (rest from reference TRBV30 and TRBJ1-2): SQTIHQWPATLVQPVGSPLSLECTVEGTSNPNLYWYRQAAGRGLQLLFYSVGIGQISSEVPQNLSASRPQDRQFILSSKKLLLSDSGFYLCAWTPGREDYGYTFGSGTRLTVV.

This clone was seen a single time. This rearrangement joins TRBV6-6 to TRBJ2-2, with D perhaps TRBD1 (7 bases). This CDR3 region has 14 residues. CDR1 and CDR2 from the germline V gene are MNHNY and SVGAGI (reference sequence). V lost 5 bases and J lost 7, with 14 bases in between. The CDR3 protein is CASSLTGEVGELFF. Written as DNA, the CDR3 is TGTGCCAGCAGTCTTACAGGGGAGGTCGGGGAGCTGTTTTTT.

The chain employs TRBV6-5 and TRBJ2-7; D is possibly TRBD1 or TRBD2 (6 bases each). In germline, CDR1 is MNHEY, CDR2 SVGAGI. The V end was cut by 5 bases, the J end by 6 bases, with 17 bases between. This CDR3 is 14 amino acids long. The CDR3: CASSRTELGGEQYF. The DNA for the CDR3 is TGTGCCAGCAGTCGGACAGAGTTGGGGGGCGAGCAGTACTTC.

This clone was seen just once. The J gene is TRBJ2-5, the V gene TRBV24-1; the D is unclear. V was shortened by 2 bases and J by 1 base, with 10 bases between the two germline ends. From germline, CDR1 is KGHDR and CDR2 SFDVKD. The CDR3 runs to 15 residues. The DNA of the CDR3 is TGTGCCACCAGTGATTCCGGGTCTCGCCAAGAGACCCAGTACTTC. This gives the protein CATSDSGSRQETQYF.

The rearrangement uses TRBV3-1 (or the pseudogene TRBV3-2) and TRBJ1-1; D might be TRBD1 (5 bases). The V gene lost 2 bases and the J gene lost 5 bases, with 15 bases spanning the gap. Germline-derived CDR1 and CDR2 are LGHDT and YNNKEL (reference sequence). There are 15 residues in the CDR3. The chain's CDR3 is CASSQRRDGGTEAFF. In DNA form, the CDR3 reads TGTGCCAGCAGCCAACGACGGGACGGAGGTACTGAAGCTTTCTTT.

The chain recombines TRBV5-4 with TRBJ2-3; no definite D call. The ends were cut back, 2 bases at V and 2 bases at J, with 6 bases in the middle. The germline gives CDR1 SGHNT, CDR2 YYREEE (reference sequence). There are 13 residues in the CDR3. The CDR3 region has the DNA TGTGCCAGCAGCTTAGCTTACACAGATACGCAGTATTTT. Protein product: CASSLAYTDTQYF.

The gene calls are TRBV14 and TRBJ2-7; no clear D gene. The CDR3 has 15 residues. Germline CDR1 is SGHDN and CDR2 is FVKESK. V lost 4 bases and J lost 2, with 15 bases in between. The CDR3 nucleotides are TGTGCCAGCAGCCTTCTAGGTAGAAGTACCTACGAGCAGTACTTC. Amino acids: CASSLLGRSTYEQYF. Combining the CDR3 with reference TRBV14 and TRBJ2-7 gives the whole variable domain EAGVTQFPSHSVIEKGQTVTLRCDPISGHDNLYWYRRVMGKEIKFLLHFVKESKQDESGMPNNRFLAERTGGTYSTLKVQPAELEDSGVYFCASSLLGRSTYEQYFGPGTRLTVT.

This clone was seen only a few times. The J gene is TRBJ1-5, the V gene TRBV19; TRBD1 matches 7 bases. Trimming cost V 1 base and J 5 bases; bases outside gene matches: 5. This CDR3 has 15 residues. Germline V CDR1 and CDR2: LNHDA, SQIVND (reference sequence). The CDR3 spells CASSIARGSYQPQHF. CDR3 nucleotide sequence: TGTGCCAGTAGTATAGCCAGGGGGTCCTATCAGCCCCAGCATTTT. Drawing the rest from reference TRBV19 and TRBJ1-5, the complete variable domain is DGGITQSPKYLFRKEGQNVTLSCEQNLNHDAMYWYRQDPGQGLRLIYYSQIVNDFQKGDIAEGYSVSREKKESFPLTVTSAQKNPTAFYLCASSIARGSYQPQHFGDGTRLSIL.

The chain links TRBV11-3 to TRBJ2-2; 11 bases match TRBD1. The ends lost 5 bases at V and 5 bases at J; junction bases unmatched: 4. The germline V gene has CDR1 SGHNT and CDR2 YENEEA. The CDR3 contains 15 residues. CDR3 amino acids: CASSPGQGVTGELFF. Here the CDR3 DNA reads TGTGCCAGCAGCCCGGGACAGGGGGTAACCGGGGAGCTGTTTTTT.

The chain couples TRBV2 to TRBJ1-2, with 10 nucleotides matching TRBD1. The CDR3 sequence is 16 residues long. Germline V CDR1 and CDR2: SNHLY, FYNNEI. V gave up 6 bases and J gave up 7 bases; unmatched junction bases: 14. The CDR3 DNA sequence: TGTGCCAGCAGGCTCACAACTGGGACAGGGGCGCGTGGCTACACCTTC. Its protein product is CASRLTTGTGARGYTF.

This clone was observed a single time. The CDR3 DNA is TGTGCCAGCAGCCTGGGACTATTCACTAGCACAGATACGCAGTATTTT. Its translation: CASSLGLFTSTDTQYF. The V call is TRBV11-1, the J call TRBJ2-3; 7 bases are shared with TRBD2. This CDR3 is 16 amino acids long. J lost 0 bases, V lost 5 bases, and 8 bases had no gene match. Per germline, CDR1 SGHAT and CDR2 FQDESV (reference sequence).

V gene TRBV3-1 (or the pseudogene TRBV3-2) combines with J gene TRBJ2-7; TRBD1 aligns across 8 bases. V gave up 3 bases and J gave up 0 bases; unmatched junction bases: 7. Germline CDR1 is LGHDT and CDR2 is YNNKEL (reference sequence). This CDR3 comprises 16 residues. The CDR3 reads CASSHLQGVSSYEQYF. CDR3 in DNA: TGTGCCAGCAGCCATTTACAGGGGGTGAGCTCCTACGAGCAGTACTTC.

The rearrangement uses TRBV2 and TRBJ1-2, with D unresolved. V lost 4 bases and J 4 bases, leaving 10 bases between the germline ends. This CDR3 spans 13 amino acids. Germline lookup yields CDR1 SNHLY and CDR2 FYNNEI. The CDR3 DNA is TGTGCCAGCAGTGGGAGGGTAGGCTATGGCTACACCTTC. Translation: CASSGRVGYGYTF.

The chain links TRBV5-1 to TRBJ2-6; D is undetermined. V lost 0 bases and J lost 0, with 4 bases in between. The CDR3 loop spans 15 amino acids. Germline lookup yields CDR1 SGHRS and CDR2 YFSETQ. The CDR3 DNA sequence: TGCGCCAGCAGCTTGGGAGGCTCTGGGGCCAACGTCCTGACTTTC. Translating it yields CASSLGGSGANVLTF.

In this sample, this clone turned up a few times. The rearrangement joins TRBV5-4 to TRBJ1-1, with D perhaps TRBD1 (5 bases). Germline V gene lookup returns CDR1 SGHNT and CDR2 YYREEE (reference sequence). The V end lost 4 bases, the J end lost 1 base, and 8 bases lay between the germline ends. The CDR3 spans 13 residues. The CDR3 sequence: CASSETGNTEAFF. The CDR3 DNA reads as TGTGCCAGCAGCGAAACAGGGAACACTGAAGCTTTCTTT. Using reference TRBV5-4 and TRBJ1-1 for the parts outside the CDR3, the full variable domain is ETGVTQSPTHLIKTRGQQVTLRCSSQSGHNTVSWYQQALGQGPQFIFQYYREEENGRGNFPPRFSGLQFPNYSSELNVNALELDDSALYLCASSETGNTEAFFGQGTRLTVV.